This T cell receptor beta chain is drawn from a study of beta chain features in type 1 diabetes (dated by TCRdb to between 2017 and 2018). About the study as a whole: No differences in mean age, gender distribution, total cell number or subset yield were found between patients and healthy donors. A total of about 100 million sorted cells were examined across all samples, and RNA yield correlated strongly with the number of cells per subset. In the study, recently diagnosed type 1 diabetes patients and matched healthy donors were compared on the TCRB repertoires of their sorted circulating CD4+ T cell subsets. Whereas all 28 donors provided naive and central memory subsets, regulatory and stem cell-like memory subsets were isolated from just 8 patients and roughly 8 healthy donors.

Each donor gave one peripheral blood draw, averaging around 120 mL, which was collected into heparinised tubes. A BD FACSAria II was used to sort naive, central memory, regulatory and stem cell-like memory CD4+ T cells with a panel that included CD45RO, CCR7, CD25, CD127, CD95 and CD27. Every sorted population had a purity above 95%. Right away, PBMCs were isolated by Lymphoprep density gradient centrifugation and were stained directly, with no culture step. To minimize batch effects, samples were stained and sorted in pairs, one healthy donor with one patient per experiment. From cysteine to phenylalanine, the CDR3 is 15 amino acids long. The retained sequence is limited to the CDR3, 45 bases, with the frame set at the first base. Relative to germline, V is missing 0 bases and J is missing 5 bases, with 5 bases of the junction outside any gene match. As encoded in the germline V gene (reference sequence), CDR1 is SEHNR while CDR2 is FQNEAQ.

The entire amount of isolated RNA was reverse transcribed using the High Capacity cDNA Reverse Transcription Kit, so the sequenced TCRB transcripts were expressed ones. Naive, central memory and regulatory T cell samples underwent deep immunoSEQ sequencing, averaging around 3.6 million total reads per sample. Sorted cells were lysed in RLT buffer, and RNA was extracted using DNase-treated RNeasy Micro or Mini kits according to cell number. To prevent cross-contamination, every cell subset was processed on its own, while patient and healthy donor samples were processed together. The immunoSEQ multiplex PCR was used to amplify TCRB sequences from cDNA, generating 87-bp fragments that spanned the CDR3 region. The amplicons were sequenced using the Illumina HiSeq platform. The original methods were these. Synthetic template baselines were used to correct PCR bias computationally, reads within Hamming distance 2 were collapsed, and singletons that could not be merged were discarded. Reads were aligned against IMGT so that V, D and J genes, CDR3 length and insertions or deletions at six rearrangement sites could be assigned. Within each subset, clonotype counts were normalized to the number of sorted cells before true diversity and Gini coefficients were calculated with the tcR R package. Repertoire sharing was quantified using the overlap coefficient calculated on TCRB nucleotide sequences. TCRdb re-hosts the immuneACCESS table, in-frame sequences only. Its copies lack some clones; in the studies checked, an unresolved V gene accounts for under half of them, and the cause for the rest is not known. V, J and clone size were drawn from that table, and D and trimming were deduced from the DNA. The sample table contains 50,000 or so clones; only one count was recorded for under 55% of them. The ten largest clones capture roughly 1.4% of the sample.

Worth noting for this clone: What antigen it recognizes has not been identified. No qualities accompany the bases; no much larger clone lies one base away.

General conclusions and limits of the study: Fewer insertions and more nucleotide deletions at VDJ recombination sites were observed in patients with type 1 diabetes, implying thymic rearrangement abnormalities. PCR may preferentially amplify shorter templates, but because patient and control samples were amplified and corrected together, any resulting skew would affect both groups equally. Because small numbers of individuals were included in the HLA sub-analyses, any influence of HLA type on TCRB rearrangement was left unresolved. Naive, central memory and regulatory TCRB repertoires appeared more similar among patients than among healthy donors. Type 1 diabetes patients showed a moderate but significant shortening of TCRB CDR3 length in all four CD4+ subsets. Sequencing cDNA rather than genomic DNA could over-represent highly expressing activated cells, although activation and CD3 levels did not differ between groups.

Recombination linked TRBV7-9 to TRBJ2-7, with TRBD2 matching 9 junction bases. This receptor was obtained from a man younger than 45 with type 1 diabetes. Sequenced input: Tregs from blood. The cell subset or site label of this sample denotes: regulatory CD4+ T cells. The encoded CDR3 is CASSLAHSGSHEQYF. The bases read TGTGCCAGCAGCTTAGCCCATAGCGGGAGCCACGAGCAGTACTTC. Here the CDR3 is joined to the reference TRBV7-9 and TRBJ2-7 genes, and the full variable domain is: DTGVSQNPRHKITKRGQNVTFRCDPISEHNRLYWYRQTLGQGPEFLTYFQNEAQLEKSRLLSDRFSAERPKGSFSTLEIQRTEQGDSAMYLCASSLAHSGSHEQYFGPGTRLTVT.